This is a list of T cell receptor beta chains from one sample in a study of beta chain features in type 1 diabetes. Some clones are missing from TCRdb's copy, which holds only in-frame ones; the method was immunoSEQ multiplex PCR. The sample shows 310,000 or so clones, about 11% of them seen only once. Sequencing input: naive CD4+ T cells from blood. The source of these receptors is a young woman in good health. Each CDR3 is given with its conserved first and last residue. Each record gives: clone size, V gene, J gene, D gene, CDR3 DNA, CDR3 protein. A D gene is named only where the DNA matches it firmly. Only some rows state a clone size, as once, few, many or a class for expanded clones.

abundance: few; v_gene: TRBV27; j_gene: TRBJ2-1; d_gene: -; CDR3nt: TGTGCCAGCAGTTCGACTAGTCGTCGGCAGTTCTTC; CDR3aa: CASSSTSRRQFF
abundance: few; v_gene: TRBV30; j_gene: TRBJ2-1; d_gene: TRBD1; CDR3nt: TGTGCCTGGAGTGGGGACAGCCCCAATGAGCAGTTCTTC; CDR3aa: CAWSGDSPNEQFF
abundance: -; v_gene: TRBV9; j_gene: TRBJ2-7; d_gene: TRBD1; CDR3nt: TGTGCCAGCAGCGTAGGACAGGGCGGCGCCTACGAGCAGTACTTC; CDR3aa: CASSVGQGGAYEQYF
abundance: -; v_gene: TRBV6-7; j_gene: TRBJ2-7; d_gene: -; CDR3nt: TGTGCCAGCAGTTACTCGAGAGGGGGGGCAAACTCCTACGAGCAGTACTTC; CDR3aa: CASSYSRGGANSYEQYF
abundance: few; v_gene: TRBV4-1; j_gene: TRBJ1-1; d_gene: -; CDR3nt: TGCGCCAGCAGCCAACCCGACAGGTTGAACACTGAAGCTTTCTTT; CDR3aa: CASSQPDRLNTEAFF
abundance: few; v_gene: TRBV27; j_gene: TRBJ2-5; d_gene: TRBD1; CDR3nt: TGTGCCAGCAGCAGGACAGGGGGGAAGGAGACCCAGTACTTC; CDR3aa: CASSRTGGKETQYF
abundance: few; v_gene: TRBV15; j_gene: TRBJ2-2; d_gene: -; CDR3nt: TGTGCCACCAGCAGAGCATCAGGGGTTTTCGGGGAGCTGTTTTTT; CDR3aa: CATSRASGVFGELFF
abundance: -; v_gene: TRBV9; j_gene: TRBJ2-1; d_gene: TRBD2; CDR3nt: TGTGCCAGCAGCCAACTAGCGAGCTCCTACAATGAGCAGTTCTTC; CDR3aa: CASSQLASSYNEQFF
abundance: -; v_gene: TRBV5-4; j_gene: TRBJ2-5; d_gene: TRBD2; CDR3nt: TGTGCCAGCAGCTTGGTTCTAGCGGGAGGAAGAGAGACCCAGTACTTC; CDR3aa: CASSLVLAGGRETQYF
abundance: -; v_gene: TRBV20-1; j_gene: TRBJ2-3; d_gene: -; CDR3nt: TGCAGTGCTGGGCCCGCAGATACGCAGTATTTT; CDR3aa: CSAGPADTQYF
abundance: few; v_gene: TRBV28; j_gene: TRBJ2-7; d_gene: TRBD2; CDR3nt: TGTGCCAGCAGTTTAACGGGGTCTAGCGGGAAGTACGAGCAGTACTTC; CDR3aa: CASSLTGSSGKYEQYF
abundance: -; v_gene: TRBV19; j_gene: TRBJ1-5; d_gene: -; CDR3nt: TGTGCCAGTAGTATAGTGGCAGGGACTGAACAGCCCCAGCATTTT; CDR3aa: CASSIVAGTEQPQHF
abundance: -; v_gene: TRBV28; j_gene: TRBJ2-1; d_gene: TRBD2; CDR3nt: TGTGCCAGCAGTCCAGATTCCGGGACTAGTTTCTACAATGAGCAGTTCTTC; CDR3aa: CASSPDSGTSFYNEQFF
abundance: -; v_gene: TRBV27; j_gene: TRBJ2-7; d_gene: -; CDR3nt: TGTGCCAGCAGGCTACAGGGGGGGCCCTACGAGCAGTACTTC; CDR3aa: CASRLQGGPYEQYF
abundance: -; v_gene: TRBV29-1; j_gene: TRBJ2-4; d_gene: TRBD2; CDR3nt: TGCAGCGTTGGACTAGCGGGACAAGCCAAAAACATTCAGTACTTC; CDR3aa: CSVGLAGQAKNIQYF
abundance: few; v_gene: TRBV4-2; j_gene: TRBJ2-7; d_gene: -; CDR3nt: TGTGCCAGCAGCCAAGAAGGGGTCCAACCTGCCTACGAGCAGTACTTC; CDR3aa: CASSQEGVQPAYEQYF
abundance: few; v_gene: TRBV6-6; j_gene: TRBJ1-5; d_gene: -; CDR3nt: TGTGCCAGCAGTAATCCCGCGCAGGGCGTCAATCAGCCCCAGCATTTT; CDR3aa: CASSNPAQGVNQPQHF
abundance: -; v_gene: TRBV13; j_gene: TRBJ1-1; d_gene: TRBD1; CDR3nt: TGTGCCAGCAGCCTAACAGGGGCGGCGGGGAACACTGAAGCTTTCTTT; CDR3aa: CASSLTGAAGNTEAFF
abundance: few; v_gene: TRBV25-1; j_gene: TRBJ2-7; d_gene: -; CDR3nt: TGTGCCAGCAGTCACGGGGTAGTTTACGAGCAGTACTTC; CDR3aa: CASSHGVVYEQYF
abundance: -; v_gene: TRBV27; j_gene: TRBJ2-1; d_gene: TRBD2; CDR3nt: TGTGCCAGCAGTTTATCGGGCGGGAGGGCCTCCTACAATGAGCAGTTCTTC; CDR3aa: CASSLSGGRASYNEQFF
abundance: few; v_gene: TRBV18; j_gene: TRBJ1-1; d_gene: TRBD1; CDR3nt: TGTGCCAGCTCGCAAGGACAGGGCCTGAACACTGAAGCTTTCTTT; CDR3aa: CASSQGQGLNTEAFF
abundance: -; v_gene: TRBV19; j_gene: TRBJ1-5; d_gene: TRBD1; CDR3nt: TGTGCCAGTAGGGGACAGACGAATCAGCCCCAGCATTTT; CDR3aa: CASRGQTNQPQHF
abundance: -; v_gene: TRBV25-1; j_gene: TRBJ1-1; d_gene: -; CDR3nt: TGTGCCAGCAGATCTTCTTGGGGGGACTACACTGAAGCTTTCTTT; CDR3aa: CASRSSWGDYTEAFF
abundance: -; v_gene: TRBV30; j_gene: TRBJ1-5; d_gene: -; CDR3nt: TGTGCCTGGAGTTGGGGCCAGATCAATCAGCCCCAGCATTTT; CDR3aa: CAWSWGQINQPQHF
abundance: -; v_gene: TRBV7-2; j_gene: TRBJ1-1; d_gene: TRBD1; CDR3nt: TGTGCCAGCAGCCGTACCAAGACAGGGTTTAGTGAAGCTTTCTTT; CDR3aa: CASSRTKTGFSEAFF
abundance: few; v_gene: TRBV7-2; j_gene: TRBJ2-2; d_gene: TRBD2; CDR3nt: TGTGCCAGCAGCTTATTTGGGGCGGGAGGCCGCACCGGGGAGCTGTTTTTT; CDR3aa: CASSLFGAGGRTGELFF
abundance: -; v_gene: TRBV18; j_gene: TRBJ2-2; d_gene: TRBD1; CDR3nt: TGTGCCAGCTCACCCTTAAAGACAGGGGTGAACACCGGGGAGCTGTTTTTT; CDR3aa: CASSPLKTGVNTGELFF
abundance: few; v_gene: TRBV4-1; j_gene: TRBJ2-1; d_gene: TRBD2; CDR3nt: TGCGCCAGCAGCCAAGTCGGTCTAGCGGGAGCCGATGAGCAGTTCTTC; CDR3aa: CASSQVGLAGADEQFF
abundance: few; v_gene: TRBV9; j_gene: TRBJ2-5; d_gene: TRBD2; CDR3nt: TGTGCCAGCAGCGTAGGACTAGCGGGAGTAGGCGGACAAGAGACCCAGTACTTC; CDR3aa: CASSVGLAGVGGQETQYF
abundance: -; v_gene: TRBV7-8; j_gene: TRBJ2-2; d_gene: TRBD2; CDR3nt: TGTGCCAGCAGCCCCCACGCTAGCGGGAACGACGGGGAGCTGTTTTTT; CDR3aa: CASSPHASGNDGELFF
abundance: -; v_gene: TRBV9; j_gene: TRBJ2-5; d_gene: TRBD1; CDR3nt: TGTGCCAGCAGCGCTCAGGGGGCGGGGGAGACCCAGTACTTC; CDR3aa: CASSAQGAGETQYF
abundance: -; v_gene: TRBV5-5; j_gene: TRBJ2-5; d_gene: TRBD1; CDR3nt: TGTGCCAGCAGCCCGGACAGGGCAGAGACCCAGTACTTC; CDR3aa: CASSPDRAETQYF
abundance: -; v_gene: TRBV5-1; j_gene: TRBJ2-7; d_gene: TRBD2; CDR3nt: TGCGCCAGCAGCTTAGGGACTAGGTTTTACGAGCAGTACTTC; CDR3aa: CASSLGTRFYEQYF
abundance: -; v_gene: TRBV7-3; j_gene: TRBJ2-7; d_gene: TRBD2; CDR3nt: TGTGCCAGCAGCCCTCAACCGGGGGGGGAGCAGTACTTC; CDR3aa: CASSPQPGGEQYF
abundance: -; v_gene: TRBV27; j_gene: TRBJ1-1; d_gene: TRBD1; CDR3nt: TGTGCCAGCAGTAGAGGACAGGGAAGGAACACTGAAGCTTTCTTT; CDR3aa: CASSRGQGRNTEAFF
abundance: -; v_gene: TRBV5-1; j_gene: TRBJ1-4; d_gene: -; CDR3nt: TGCGCCAGCAGCCTCGGACAGACTAATGAAAAACTGTTTTTT; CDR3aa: CASSLGQTNEKLFF
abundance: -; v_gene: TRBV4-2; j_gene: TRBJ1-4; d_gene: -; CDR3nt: TGTGCCAGCAGCCAAGACCAGGTCCTCGGAAATGAAAAACTGTTTTTT; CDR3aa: CASSQDQVLGNEKLFF
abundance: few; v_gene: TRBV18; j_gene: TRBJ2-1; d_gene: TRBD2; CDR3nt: TGTGCCAGCTCACCACTAGCGGGAGGGCGGAATGAGCAGTTCTTC; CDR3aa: CASSPLAGGRNEQFF
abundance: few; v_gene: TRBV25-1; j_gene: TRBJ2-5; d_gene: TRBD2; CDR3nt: TGTGCCAGCAGTGATCTAGCGGGAGTGGAAGGGGGAGAGACCCAGTACTTC; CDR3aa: CASSDLAGVEGGETQYF
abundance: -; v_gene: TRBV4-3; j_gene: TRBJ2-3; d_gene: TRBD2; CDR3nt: TGCGCCAGCAGCCAAGAACGCGGGAGGAGCACAGATACGCAGTATTTT; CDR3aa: CASSQERGRSTDTQYF
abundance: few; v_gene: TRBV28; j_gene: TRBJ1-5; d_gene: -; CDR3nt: TGTGCCAGCAGCCCCCCGGCAGGGTCGGGTGATCAGCCCCAGCATTTT; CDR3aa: CASSPPAGSGDQPQHF
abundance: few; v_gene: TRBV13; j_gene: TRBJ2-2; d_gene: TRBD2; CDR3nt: TGTGCCAGCAGCTTAGTAGCGGGGGGCACCGGGGAGCTGTTTTTT; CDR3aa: CASSLVAGGTGELFF
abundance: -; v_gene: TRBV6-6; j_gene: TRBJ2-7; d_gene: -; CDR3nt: TGTGCCAGCAGACAGGGCCACGAGCAGTACTTC; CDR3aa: CASRQGHEQYF
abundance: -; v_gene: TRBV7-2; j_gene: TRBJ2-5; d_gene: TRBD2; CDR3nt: TGTGCCAGCAGCTTAGGAAGGATTAGCGGGACAACCCAAGAGACCCAGTACTTC; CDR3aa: CASSLGRISGTTQETQYF
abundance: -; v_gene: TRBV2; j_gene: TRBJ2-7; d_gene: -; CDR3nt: TGTGCCAGCAGCCGGGGAGGCTCCTACGAGCAGTACTTC; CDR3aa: CASSRGGSYEQYF
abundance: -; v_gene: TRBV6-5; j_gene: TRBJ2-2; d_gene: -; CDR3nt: TGTGCCAGCAGCCCCGGGACTTACACCGGGGAGCTGTTTTTT; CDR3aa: CASSPGTYTGELFF
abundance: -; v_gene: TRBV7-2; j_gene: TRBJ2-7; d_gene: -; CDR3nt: TGTGCCAGCACCGACAGGAACACCTACGAGCAGTACTTC; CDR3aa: CASTDRNTYEQYF
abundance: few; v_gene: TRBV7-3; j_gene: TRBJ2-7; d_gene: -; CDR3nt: TGTGCCAGCAGCTTATCTCCAGCCAGGCCCTACGAGCAGTACTTC; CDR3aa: CASSLSPARPYEQYF
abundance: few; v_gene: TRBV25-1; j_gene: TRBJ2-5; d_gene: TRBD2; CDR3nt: TGTGCCAGCAGTGAATACGGAGCGGGAGGGCCGCAGACCCAGTACTTC; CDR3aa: CASSEYGAGGPQTQYF
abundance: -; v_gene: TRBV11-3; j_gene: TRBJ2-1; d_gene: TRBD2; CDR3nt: TGTGCCAGCAGCTTGCGGGAGGTTAATGAGCAGTTCTTC; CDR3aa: CASSLREVNEQFF
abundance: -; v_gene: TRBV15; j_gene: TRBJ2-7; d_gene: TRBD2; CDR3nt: TGTGCCACCAGCAGATCCGGACTAGCGGGAGGGCAAGGCGAGCAGTACTTC; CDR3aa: CATSRSGLAGGQGEQYF
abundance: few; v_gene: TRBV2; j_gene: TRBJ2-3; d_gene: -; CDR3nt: TGTGCCAGCAGCCCTAGCACAGATACGCAGTATTTT; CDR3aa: CASSPSTDTQYF
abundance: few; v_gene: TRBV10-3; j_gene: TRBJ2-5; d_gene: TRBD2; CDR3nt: TGTGCCATCAGATCCGGACTAGCGGGAGGGGATGGGACCCAGTACTTC; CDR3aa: CAIRSGLAGGDGTQYF
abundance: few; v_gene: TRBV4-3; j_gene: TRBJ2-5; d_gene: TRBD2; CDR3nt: TGCGCCAGCAGCCAAGATAAGCGGGAGGGTGAGACCCAGTACTTC; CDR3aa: CASSQDKREGETQYF
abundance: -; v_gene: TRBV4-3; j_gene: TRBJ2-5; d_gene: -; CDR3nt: TGCGCCAGCAGCGCCCGTGGCCTGACAATGAGTGGTTTAGAGACCCAGTACTTC; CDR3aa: CASSARGLTMSGLETQYF